Here is one T cell receptor beta chain with its context. Its specific antigen is unknown. Base qualities were left out, and no much larger clone turns up one base away. The data belong to a study of T cells in narcolepsy (dated by TCRdb to about 2018). As for the study more broadly: Patients with narcolepsy type 1 or type 2 (NT1, NT2) and healthy control donors were enrolled in the study. The study sought autoreactive T cells targeting hypocretin neuron self-antigens (hypocretin, TRIB2) in narcolepsy patients, using TCR Vbeta sequencing to track clonotypes in blood and CSF.

For TCR Vbeta sequencing, memory CD4+ T cells were sorted ex vivo from the peripheral blood of both healthy controls and narcolepsy patients. Libraries were built with the immunoSEQ multiplex PCR assay. Not all clones reach the TCRdb copy of this immuneACCESS table, which keeps in-frame sequences only. Checked studies attribute under half of the gap to unresolved V genes and leave the rest unexplained. For this sample the table gives more than 25,000 clones, of which around 79% were detected only once. The ten biggest clones cover about 6% of the sample. The CDR3 sequence holds 14 residues, the cysteine and phenylalanine included. The DNA shown is the 42-base CDR3, in frame from base 1. Sequences MDHEN (CDR1) and SYDVKM (CDR2) are obtained from the germline V gene. At the junction V is shortened by 4 bases and J by 7 bases, with 14 bases in between. The paper's findings and limits, for the study overall: No sequences matching autoreactive T cell clones were contained in some blood memory CD4+ repertoires from patients and controls. Autoreactive clonotypes were reported to be detected serially in the blood of the same patients and of different patients, but not in the blood of healthy controls. Numbers of sequenced blood memory CD4+ clonotypes were comparable, averaging approximately 42,000 in patients and under 35,000 in controls. Plots comparing CSF and blood CD4+ T cell clonotypes from the same patient highlighted HCRT-specific and TRIB2-specific autoreactive clonotypes.

The sequence is built from TRBV28 and TRBJ1-5, and TRBD1 may be the D gene, going by 6 matching bases. The sequencing sample was made of memory (CD45RA-) CD4+ T cells from blood. The label giving this sample's cell subset or site can be read as: memory T cells sorted ex vivo from peripheral blood. This clonotype was sampled from a human donor in good health. In nucleotides, the sequence is TGTGCCAGCAGTTCCGGAGGGGGTTGGCAGCCCCAGCATTTT. This yields the protein CASSSGGGWQPQHF.